A single sample gave rise to the 2 T cell receptor beta chains below, sequenced in a study of blood T cell repertoires in COVID-19. Using immunoSEQ multiplex PCR, the repertoire was profiled, and TCRdb retains in-frame clones only, with some absent. The table shows about 38,000 clones, with approximately 80% occurring only once. The sample was peripheral blood. The receptors here all came from a man in his sixties with COVID-19, enrolled during active disease.

V is TRBV21-1 and J is TRBJ2-7; TRBD2 is taken as the D call from the table, unchecked against the DNA. TRBV21-1 corresponds to a pseudogene. This CDR3 is 21 amino acids long. The CDR3 is CASSKGVFLKVGTSRLYEQYF. DNA for the CDR3: TGTGCCAGCAGCAAGGGGGTCTTCTTAAAAGTTGGGACTAGCCGTCTCTACGAGCAGTACTTC.

The chain joins TRBV6-5 to TRBJ2-6; D is uncertain. Germline CDR1 is MNHEY and CDR2 is SVGAGI. The V end was cut by 4 bases, the J end by 4 bases, with 11 bases between. There are 15 residues in the CDR3. The CDR3 protein is CASSSPGRGANVLTF. The CDR3 nucleotides read TGTGCCAGCAGTTCCCCGGGTAGGGGGGCCAACGTCCTGACTTTC.